This is a list of T cell receptor beta chains from one sample in a study of blood T cell repertoires in COVID-19. Profiling relied on immunoSEQ multiplex PCR, and the TCRdb table lists in-frame clones only, not all of them. The sample shows 100,000 to 150,000 clones, approximately 89% of them seen only once. The sequencing sample was made of peripheral blood. These receptor sequences come from a woman aged 60-75 years with acute or convalescent COVID-19. CDR3s include the opening cysteine and the closing phenylalanine or tryptophan. The order of the fields is clone size, D gene, J gene, V gene, CDR3 DNA, CDR3 protein. A D gene is named only where the DNA matches it firmly. Clone size is stated in some rows and not others, as once, few, many or a class when expanded.

size: NA; D: TRBD2; J: TRBJ2-7; V: TRBV27; DNA: TGTGCCAGCAGTTTTTCGGGGGGTACCTACGAGCAGTACTTC; CDR3: CASSFSGGTYEQYF
size: NA; D: NA; J: TRBJ1-2; V: TRBV6-5; DNA: TGTGCCAGCACTCTCGGGGGAGCTAACTATGGCTACACCTTC; CDR3: CASTLGGANYGYTF
size: NA; D: NA; J: TRBJ1-5; V: TRBV20-1; DNA: TGCAGTGCTAGTACACGCCAATATCAGCCCCAGCATTTT; CDR3: CSASTRQYQPQHF
size: NA; D: NA; J: TRBJ1-1; V: TRBV5-1; DNA: TGCGCCAGCAGCCTCGGACATGGGGTGTCTGAAGCTTTCTTT; CDR3: CASSLGHGVSEAFF
size: NA; D: NA; J: TRBJ1-4; V: TRBV15; DNA: TGTGCCACCAGCAGAGATCAGGGGCAGAGTGAAAAACTGTTTTTT; CDR3: CATSRDQGQSEKLFF
size: NA; D: TRBD1; J: TRBJ2-3; V: TRBV28; DNA: TGTGCCAGCAGTTTAGACAGGGGGCGCGGCACAGATACGCAGTATTTT; CDR3: CASSLDRGRGTDTQYF
size: NA; D: TRBD1; J: TRBJ2-1; V: TRBV27; DNA: TGTGCCAGCAGTTTGCGCAGGGGGCCTAACAATGAGCAGTTCTTC; CDR3: CASSLRRGPNNEQFF
size: NA; D: NA; J: TRBJ1-6; V: TRBV6-1; DNA: TGTGCCAGCATGGGGCCCGTAAATTCACCCCTCCACTTT; CDR3: CASMGPVNSPLHF
size: NA; D: NA; J: TRBJ1-2; V: TRBV24-1; DNA: TGTGCCACCACCAGACCCAAACAGGATATGGGTGGCTACACCTTC; CDR3: CATTRPKQDMGGYTF
size: NA; D: TRBD1; J: TRBJ2-2; V: TRBV5-1; DNA: TGCGCCAGCAGCCGACAGGGAACAACCGGGGAGCTGTTTTTT; CDR3: CASSRQGTTGELFF
size: NA; D: NA; J: TRBJ1-4; V: TRBV7-6; DNA: TGTGCCAGCAGCTTAGGGCGGGCAACTAATGAAAAACTGTTTTTT; CDR3: CASSLGRATNEKLFF
size: NA; D: NA; J: TRBJ2-2; V: TRBV2; DNA: TGTGCCAGCACCAACGGACTCACGAACACCGGGGAGCTGTTTTTT; CDR3: CASTNGLTNTGELFF
size: NA; D: TRBD1; J: TRBJ1-2; V: TRBV5-1; DNA: TGCGCCAGCAGCTTCGACAGGGACTATGGCTACACCTTC; CDR3: CASSFDRDYGYTF
size: NA; D: NA; J: TRBJ2-3; V: TRBV9; DNA: TGTGCCAGCAGCACAAGTATTAGCACAGATACGCAGTATTTT; CDR3: CASSTSISTDTQYF
size: NA; D: TRBD1; J: TRBJ2-1; V: TRBV19; DNA: TGTGCCAGTAGTATACGGGACAGGGCTGTGAATGAGCAGTTCTTC; CDR3: CASSIRDRAVNEQFF
size: NA; D: TRBD2; J: TRBJ2-3; V: TRBV19; DNA: TGTGCCAGTAGTTCGGCGGGAGGGCCGGGGGATACGCAGTATTTT; CDR3: CASSSAGGPGDTQYF
size: NA; D: NA; J: TRBJ1-2; V: TRBV24-1; DNA: TGTGCCACCAGTGATCAGGGGGGCTACACCTTC; CDR3: CATSDQGGYTF
size: NA; D: NA; J: TRBJ2-2; V: TRBV3-1/TRBV3-2; DNA: TGTGCCAGCAGACCCGACAGTGGTGGAACGTTTGGTCCCCGGGAGCTGTTTTTT; CDR3: CASRPDSGGTFGPRELFF
size: NA; D: TRBD2; J: TRBJ2-1; V: TRBV4-1; DNA: TGCGCCAGCAGCCAGAGGAGCCCTAGCGGGAGTACATTGAGTGAGCAGTTCTTC; CDR3: CASSQRSPSGSTLSEQFF
size: NA; D: TRBD2; J: TRBJ2-4; V: TRBV3-1/TRBV3-2; DNA: TGTGCCAGCAGCCAGAGACAGCTGGGGAGGGTTAGCATTCAGTACTTC; CDR3: CASSQRQLGRVSIQYF
size: NA; D: TRBD1; J: TRBJ2-5; V: TRBV6-1; DNA: TGTGCCAGCAGTGAGGGATGGACAGGGCTGCGAGAGACCCAGTACTTC; CDR3: CASSEGWTGLRETQYF
size: NA; D: NA; J: TRBJ1-5; V: TRBV6-5; DNA: TGTGCCAGCATTTCCGGTGGACTGAATTATCAGCCCCAGCATTTT; CDR3: CASISGGLNYQPQHF
size: NA; D: NA; J: TRBJ1-1; V: TRBV24-1; DNA: TGTGCCACCAGGAGCGCAGGCGGAGGTACTGAAGCTTTCTTT; CDR3: CATRSAGGGTEAFF
size: NA; D: NA; J: TRBJ2-1; V: TRBV5-1; DNA: TGCGCCAGCAGCTTGGCTGCGTCCAGGAATGAGCAGTTCTTC; CDR3: CASSLAASRNEQFF
size: once; D: NA; J: TRBJ1-4; V: TRBV19; DNA: TGTGCCAGTAGCTTGGGGGCGGGTGAAAAACTGTTTTTT; CDR3: CASSLGAGEKLFF
size: NA; D: NA; J: TRBJ2-5; V: TRBV11-2; DNA: TGTGCCAGCAGAGAACTCCCCGGGGAGACCCAGTACTTC; CDR3: CASRELPGETQYF
size: NA; D: TRBD2; J: TRBJ2-5; V: TRBV14; DNA: TGTGCCAGCAGCCAGCCTTTACGAACTAGCGGGAGACCTTTCCAAGAGACCCAGTACTTC; CDR3: CASSQPLRTSGRPFQETQYF
size: once; D: TRBD1; J: TRBJ1-2; V: TRBV4-2; DNA: TGTGCCAGCAGCGGCGGGACAGGGGGCGTCAGCTATGGCTACACCTTC; CDR3: CASSGGTGGVSYGYTF
size: NA; D: NA; J: TRBJ1-4; V: TRBV3-1/TRBV3-2; DNA: TGTGCCAGCAGCGCGAGTTTCGGGACATCAGGGGAAAAACTGTTTTTT; CDR3: CASSASFGTSGEKLFF
size: NA; D: NA; J: TRBJ2-1; V: TRBV19; DNA: TGTGCCAGTAGTCCCCGGGACCTCGGGGGCAATGAGCAGTTCTTC; CDR3: CASSPRDLGGNEQFF
size: NA; D: NA; J: TRBJ1-2; V: TRBV28; DNA: TGTGCCAGCGAAGGGGACTACTATGGCTACACCTTC; CDR3: CASEGDYYGYTF
size: NA; D: NA; J: TRBJ1-3; V: TRBV5-5; DNA: TGTGCCAGCAGCCGTCCGGGAGGAAACACCATATATTTT; CDR3: CASSRPGGNTIYF
size: NA; D: NA; J: TRBJ2-1; V: TRBV6-1; DNA: TGTGCCAGCAGTTCAAGCCCCAGGTTGGCAAATGAGCAGTTCTTC; CDR3: CASSSSPRLANEQFF
size: few; D: NA; J: TRBJ1-5; V: TRBV6-5; DNA: TGTGCCGGAGGGGTTAGCAATCAGCCCCAGCATTTT; CDR3: CAGGVSNQPQHF
size: once; D: TRBD1; J: TRBJ1-3; V: TRBV3-1/TRBV3-2; DNA: TGTGCCAGCAGCCAGAACAGGGGTGGGAACACCATATATTTT; CDR3: CASSQNRGGNTIYF
size: NA; D: NA; J: TRBJ2-7; V: TRBV7-6; DNA: TGTGCCAGCAGCTCCTACTATAGCCACGAGCAGTACTTC; CDR3: CASSSYYSHEQYF
size: NA; D: NA; J: TRBJ1-5; V: TRBV30; DNA: TGTGCCTGGCAGGAGGGAGATCAGCCCCAGCATTTT; CDR3: CAWQEGDQPQHF
size: NA; D: NA; J: TRBJ1-6; V: TRBV30; DNA: TGTGCCTGGGGGGTCGGGAGCTCCTATAATTCACCCCTCCACTTT; CDR3: CAWGVGSSYNSPLHF
size: NA; D: NA; J: TRBJ2-1; V: TRBV5-4; DNA: TGTGCCAGCAGCGTCGGGACTCTCAATGAGCAGTTCTTC; CDR3: CASSVGTLNEQFF
size: NA; D: TRBD2; J: TRBJ2-2; V: TRBV28; DNA: TGTGCCAGCAGTTTATGGCGGGGGACCGGGGAGCTGTTTTTT; CDR3: CASSLWRGTGELFF
size: NA; D: NA; J: TRBJ1-2; V: TRBV6-6; DNA: TGTGCCAGCAGCCAACGGGGGTCCTATGGCTACACCTTC; CDR3: CASSQRGSYGYTF
size: NA; D: TRBD1; J: TRBJ2-5; V: TRBV5-4; DNA: TGTGCCAGCAGGCCCGGGACAGGGACCCAAGAGACCCAGTACTTC; CDR3: CASRPGTGTQETQYF